The present TCR beta chain was sequenced within a study of OX40 agonist ivuxolimab in advanced cancers. Trimming took off 6 bases at V and 3 bases at J, with 5 bases between the two ends. The CDR3 has 12 amino acids. CDR1 MNHNY and CDR2 SVGAGI come from the germline V gene (reference sequence). Generated by immunoSEQ multiplex PCR, the TCRdb table keeps only in-frame clones and is missing some. The sample includes 77,000 or so clones, under 95% seen only once; the top ten take 0.3% to 0.4%. The sample in question was CD4+ or CD8+ T cells sorted from blood, obtained in a trial of the OX40 agonist ivuxolimab. This TCR was sampled from an adult with an advanced solid tumor such as melanoma, head and neck, liver or kidney cancer. The chain links TRBV6-6 to TRBJ2-2; no definite D call. DNA for the CDR3: TGTGCCAGCAGGCCAGACACCGGGGAGCTGTTTTTT. Amino acids: CASRPDTGELFF.